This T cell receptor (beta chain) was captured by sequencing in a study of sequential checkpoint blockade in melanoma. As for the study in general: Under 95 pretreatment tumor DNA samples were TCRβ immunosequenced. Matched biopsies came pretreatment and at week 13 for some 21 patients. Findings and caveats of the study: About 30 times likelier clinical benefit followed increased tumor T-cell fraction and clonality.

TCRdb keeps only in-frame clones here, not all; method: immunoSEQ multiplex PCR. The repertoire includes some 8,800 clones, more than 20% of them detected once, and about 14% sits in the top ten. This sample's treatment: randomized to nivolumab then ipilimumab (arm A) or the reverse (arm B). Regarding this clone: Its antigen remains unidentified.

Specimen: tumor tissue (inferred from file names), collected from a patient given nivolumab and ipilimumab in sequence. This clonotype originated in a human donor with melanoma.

The CDR3 coding sequence is TGTGCCAGCTCACCATTAAAAGAGGGCAATCAGCCCCAGCATTTT. Translation gives CASSPLKEGNQPQHF. This chain links TRBV18 with TRBJ1-5, with D unresolved. The CDR3 extends over 15 amino acids. Germline lookup yields CDR1 KGHSH and CDR2 LQKENI. V dropped 2 bases and J dropped 2 bases, with 10 bases sitting between them.